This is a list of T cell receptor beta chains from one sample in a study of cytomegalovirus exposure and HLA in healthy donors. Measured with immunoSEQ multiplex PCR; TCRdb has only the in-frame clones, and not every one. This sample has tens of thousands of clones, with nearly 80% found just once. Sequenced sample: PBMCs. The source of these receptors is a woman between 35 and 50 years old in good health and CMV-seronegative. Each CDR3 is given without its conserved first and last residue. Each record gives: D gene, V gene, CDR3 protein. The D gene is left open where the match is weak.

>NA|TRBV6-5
ASFSGGGPLYGYT
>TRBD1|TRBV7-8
ASSSDRGQNYGYT
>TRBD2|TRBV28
ASSQTSGRYNEQF
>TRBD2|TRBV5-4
ASSLAGLADAGETQY
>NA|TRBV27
ASSLGGYEQY
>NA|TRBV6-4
ASSENRDPDTQY
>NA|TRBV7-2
ASSRSIAALPGANVLT
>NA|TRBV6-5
ASRYTVSDTQY
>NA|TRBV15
ATSREDSLMETQY
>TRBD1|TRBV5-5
ATGTGDYNEQF
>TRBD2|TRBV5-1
ASSTLAGRAGNEQF
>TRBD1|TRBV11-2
ASSLVVQGANEQF
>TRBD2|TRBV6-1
ASSEDGGASNTGELF
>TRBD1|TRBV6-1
ASTRPDRGSGYT
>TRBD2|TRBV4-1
ASSQTGTSGTGGETQY
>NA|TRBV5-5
ASSLGQVANTGELF
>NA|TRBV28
ASSPRPDSYEQY
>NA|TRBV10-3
ATTRQASTGELF
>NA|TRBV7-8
ASSLEPPRGAETQY
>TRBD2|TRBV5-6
ASRARTSGDQETQY
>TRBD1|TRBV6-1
ASSGQGQIYEQY
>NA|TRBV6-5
ASRGLIGQY